A selection of T cell receptor beta chains follows, all from one sample in a study of blood T cell repertoires in COVID-19. The method was immunoSEQ multiplex PCR; TCRdb's version includes in-frame clones alone and lacks a portion of them. The sample includes a few hundred thousand clones, 83% of them seen just once. Sequenced: peripheral blood. The receptors shown here come from a man between 60 and 75 years old who had recovered from COVID-19. CDR3s include the opening cysteine and the closing phenylalanine or tryptophan. D genes are given only for firm matches. Rows may omit the clone size; those that give it use once, few, many or a size class.

cdr3_nt,cdr3_aa,j_call,clone_size,d_call,v_call
TGTGCCAGCCATAAGACAGGGACCTACGAGCAGTACTTC,CASHKTGTYEQYF,TRBJ2-7,-,TRBD1,TRBV28
TGTGCCAGCAGCTTAACGGACAGGGCGGGTAATGAGCAGTTCTTC,CASSLTDRAGNEQFF,TRBJ2-1,-,TRBD1,TRBV7-3
TGTGCCAGCAGCTTAAGTGAGGCGAAGAACACTGAAGCTTTCTTT,CASSLSEAKNTEAFF,TRBJ1-1,-,-,TRBV7-8
TGTGCCAGTAGGCACTTGGGGGGGGGAGAAGCTTTCTTT,CASRHLGGGEAFF,TRBJ1-1,-,-,TRBV19
TGCGCCAGCAGCTTGGCGGGCGGGGGAACTGGTGGCTACACCTTC,CASSLAGGGTGGYTF,TRBJ1-2,-,-,TRBV5-1
TGTGCCACCCCGCCCGCGGGAGGTTGTGTTGGGACCTACAATGAGCAGTTCTTC,CATPPAGGCVGTYNEQFF,TRBJ2-1,-,TRBD2,TRBV10-3
TGTGCCAGAAGCGGTGGAGAGGGGGCGGCCTACGAGCAGTACTTC,CARSGGEGAAYEQYF,TRBJ2-7,-,TRBD1,TRBV5-3
TGTGCCAGCAGCCCCCAGGGGCAAGTGAGAGAAAAACTGTTTTTT,CASSPQGQVREKLFF,TRBJ1-4,-,-,TRBV11-2
TGCGCCAGCAGCTTAGACAGGTTGAACACTGAAGCTTTCTTT,CASSLDRLNTEAFF,TRBJ1-1,-,-,TRBV5-1
TGTGCCAGCAGCTTAAAGGGGCGGGATACGCAGTATTTT,CASSLKGRDTQYF,TRBJ2-3,-,-,TRBV13
TGTGCCAGCAGTTTCGTCCCCAAGAGTCAGCCCCAGCATTTT,CASSFVPKSQPQHF,TRBJ1-5,-,-,TRBV27
TGTGCCAGCAGTTTTCCGGGACAGGCAAGGAACACCGGGGAGCTGTTTTTT,CASSFPGQARNTGELFF,TRBJ2-2,-,TRBD1,TRBV28
TGTGCCAGCAGCCCGGGGCGGGCTAGCGGGGGACAAGAGACCCAGTACTTC,CASSPGRASGGQETQYF,TRBJ2-5,-,TRBD2,TRBV5-4
TGCGCCAGCAGTGGCCGGGACAGGGGCTATGATGAGCAGTTCTTC,CASSGRDRGYDEQFF,TRBJ2-1,-,TRBD1,TRBV10-2
TGTGCCAGCAGCGTTTCCAGTGGGAGGGAGACCCAGTACTTC,CASSVSSGRETQYF,TRBJ2-5,few,-,TRBV3-1/TRBV3-2
TGTGCCACCAGCAGAAGTCCCGGGACTAGGGTGCTCGGCACAGATACGCAGTATTTT,CATSRSPGTRVLGTDTQYF,TRBJ2-3,-,TRBD2,TRBV15
TGTGCCTGGAGTGGGACTAGCGGGCGTTTCAATGAGCAGTTCTTC,CAWSGTSGRFNEQFF,TRBJ2-1,-,TRBD2,TRBV30
TGTGCCAGCAGCCAAGATGTAGCGGGGAGATACACCGGGGAGCTGTTTTTT,CASSQDVAGRYTGELFF,TRBJ2-2,-,TRBD2,TRBV4-2
TGTGCCAGCAGTCCCATACCCGGGACAGGGTATGAGACCCAGTACTTC,CASSPIPGTGYETQYF,TRBJ2-5,-,TRBD1,TRBV6-2/TRBV6-3
TGTGCCAGCAGCCTCGGACAGGGGAGGACCGGGGAGCTGTTTTTT,CASSLGQGRTGELFF,TRBJ2-2,-,TRBD1,TRBV3-1/TRBV3-2
TGTGCCAGCAGTGAATTGGGCACCCGAAACTCTGGGGCCAACGTCCTGACTTTC,CASSELGTRNSGANVLTF,TRBJ2-6,-,-,TRBV6-1
TGTGCCAGCAGCCTCCGACAGGGGGCTGGGGAAAAACTGTTTTTT,CASSLRQGAGEKLFF,TRBJ1-4,once,TRBD1,TRBV7-2
TGCGCCAGCCTCCGGGACAGGGGTCCTGGGGACTACAATGAGCAGTTCTTC,CASLRDRGPGDYNEQFF,TRBJ2-1,-,TRBD1,TRBV10-2
TGTGCCTGGAGTGTACTCTGGACTAGCGGGGGGGCCCTCTCGGGGAATGAGCAGTTCTTC,CAWSVLWTSGGALSGNEQFF,TRBJ2-1,-,TRBD2,TRBV30
TGTGCCAGCAGCCATCACCGCCCGGGACTAGATATAGATACGCAGTATTTT,CASSHHRPGLDIDTQYF,TRBJ2-3,-,TRBD2,TRBV3-1/TRBV3-2
TGTGCCAGCGAGAGGGCTGGCAATCAGCCCCAGCATTTT,CASERAGNQPQHF,TRBJ1-5,-,-,TRBV6-5
TGTGCCAGCAGTTACTCGACCAGGAATTATGGCTACACCTTC,CASSYSTRNYGYTF,TRBJ1-2,once,-,TRBV6-5
TGTGCCAGCAGCCAAGTTGGGGGCTATGGAAACACCATATATTTT,CASSQVGGYGNTIYF,TRBJ1-3,-,-,TRBV3-1/TRBV3-2
TGTGCCAGCAGCCCCCAAAGGCAGGGGTCGTACTTC,CASSPQRQGSYF,TRBJ2-5,-,-,TRBV12-3/TRBV12-4
TGTGCCTGCGGAGAAGCGGGAGCCACCTACGAGCAGTACTTC,CACGEAGATYEQYF,TRBJ2-7,-,TRBD2,TRBV6-1